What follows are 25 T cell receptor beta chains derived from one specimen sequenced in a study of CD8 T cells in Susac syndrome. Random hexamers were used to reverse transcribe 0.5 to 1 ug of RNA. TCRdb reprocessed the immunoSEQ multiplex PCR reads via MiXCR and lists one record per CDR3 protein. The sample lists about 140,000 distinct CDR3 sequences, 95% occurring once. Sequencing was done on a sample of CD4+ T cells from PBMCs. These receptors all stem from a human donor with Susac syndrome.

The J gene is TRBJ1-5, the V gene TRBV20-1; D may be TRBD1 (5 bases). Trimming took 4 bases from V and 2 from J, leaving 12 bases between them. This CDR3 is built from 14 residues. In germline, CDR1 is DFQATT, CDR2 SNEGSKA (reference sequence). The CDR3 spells CSAKGQGGNQPQHF. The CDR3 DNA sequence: TGCAGTGCTAAGGGCCAGGGCGGCAATCAGCCCCAGCATTTT.

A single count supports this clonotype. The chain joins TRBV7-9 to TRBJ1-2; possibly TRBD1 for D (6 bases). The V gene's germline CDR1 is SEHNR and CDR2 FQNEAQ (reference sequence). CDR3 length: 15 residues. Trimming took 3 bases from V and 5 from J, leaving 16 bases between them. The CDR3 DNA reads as TGTGCCAGCAGCTTTTACGGGGGAGGGGGTTATGGCTACACCTTC. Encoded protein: CASSFYGGGGYGYTF.

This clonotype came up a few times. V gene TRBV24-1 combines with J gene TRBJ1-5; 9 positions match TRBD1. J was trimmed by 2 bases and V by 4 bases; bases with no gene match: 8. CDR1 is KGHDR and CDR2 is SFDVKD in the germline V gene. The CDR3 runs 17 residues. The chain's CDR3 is CATSDPGQGKGNQPQHF. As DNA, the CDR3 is TGTGCCACCAGTGACCCGGGACAGGGAAAAGGCAATCAGCCCCAGCATTTT.

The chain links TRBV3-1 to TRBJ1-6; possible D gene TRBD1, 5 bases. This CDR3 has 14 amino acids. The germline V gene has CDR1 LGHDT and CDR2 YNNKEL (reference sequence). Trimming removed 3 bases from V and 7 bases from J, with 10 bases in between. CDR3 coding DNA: TGTGCCAGCAGCCAGGTGGAGGGGAATTCACCCCTCCACTTT. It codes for CASSQVEGNSPLHF. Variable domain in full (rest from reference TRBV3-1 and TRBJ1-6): DTAVSQTPKYLVTQMGNDKSIKCEQNLGHDTMYWYKQDSKKFLKIMFSYNNKELIINETVPNRFSPKSPDKAHLNLHINSLELGDSAVYFCASSQVEGNSPLHFGNGTRLTVT.

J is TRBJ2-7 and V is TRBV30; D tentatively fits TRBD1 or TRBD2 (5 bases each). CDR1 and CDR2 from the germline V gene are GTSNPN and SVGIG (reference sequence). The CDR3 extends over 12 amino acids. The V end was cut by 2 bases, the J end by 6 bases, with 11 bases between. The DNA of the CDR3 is TGTGCCTGGAGTCCGGGGCTGCTCGAGCAGTACTTC. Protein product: CAWSPGLLEQYF.

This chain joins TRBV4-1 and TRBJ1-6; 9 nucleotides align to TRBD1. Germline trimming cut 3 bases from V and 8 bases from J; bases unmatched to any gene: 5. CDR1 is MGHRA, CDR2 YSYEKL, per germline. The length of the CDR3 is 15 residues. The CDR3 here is CASSQMGQGDSPLHF. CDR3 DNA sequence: TGCGCCAGCAGCCAGATGGGACAGGGTGATTCACCCCTCCACTTT.

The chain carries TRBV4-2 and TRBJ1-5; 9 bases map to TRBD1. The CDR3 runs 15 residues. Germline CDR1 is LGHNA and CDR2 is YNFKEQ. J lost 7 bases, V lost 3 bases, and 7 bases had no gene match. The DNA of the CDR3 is TGTGCCAGCAGCCAGGAGGGACAGGGTGGGCAGCCCCAGCATTTT. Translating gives CASSQEGQGGQPQHF.

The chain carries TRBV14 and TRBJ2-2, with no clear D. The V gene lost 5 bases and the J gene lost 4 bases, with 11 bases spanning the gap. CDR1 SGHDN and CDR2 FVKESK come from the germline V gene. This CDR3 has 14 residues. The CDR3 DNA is TGTGCCAGCAGCTTCAACGGTTTCACCGGGGAGCTGTTTTTT. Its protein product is CASSFNGFTGELFF. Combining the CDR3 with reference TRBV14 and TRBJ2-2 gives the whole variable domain EAGVTQFPSHSVIEKGQTVTLRCDPISGHDNLYWYRRVMGKEIKFLLHFVKESKQDESGMPNNRFLAERTGGTYSTLKVQPAELEDSGVYFCASSFNGFTGELFFGEGSRLTVL.

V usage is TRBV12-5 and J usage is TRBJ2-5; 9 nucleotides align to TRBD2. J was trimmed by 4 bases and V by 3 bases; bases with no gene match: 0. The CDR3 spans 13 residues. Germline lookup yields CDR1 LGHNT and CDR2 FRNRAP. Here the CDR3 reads CASGLLAGETQYF. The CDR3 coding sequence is TGTGCTAGTGGTTTACTAGCGGGAGAGACCCAGTACTTC.

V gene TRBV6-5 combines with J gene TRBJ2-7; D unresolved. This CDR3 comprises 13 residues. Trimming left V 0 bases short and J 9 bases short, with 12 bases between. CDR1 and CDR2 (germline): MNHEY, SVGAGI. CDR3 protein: CASSYSGSPRQYF. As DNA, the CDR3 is TGTGCCAGCAGTTACTCGGGTTCCCCTCGGCAGTACTTC.

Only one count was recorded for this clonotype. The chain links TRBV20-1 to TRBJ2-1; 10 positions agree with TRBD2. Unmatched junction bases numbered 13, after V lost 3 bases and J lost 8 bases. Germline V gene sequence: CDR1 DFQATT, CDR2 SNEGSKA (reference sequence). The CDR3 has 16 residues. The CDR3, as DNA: TGCAGTGCTAGGGCCGCCGGGAGCGGGGGGGCCTATGAGCAGTTCTTC. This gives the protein CSARAAGSGGAYEQFF.

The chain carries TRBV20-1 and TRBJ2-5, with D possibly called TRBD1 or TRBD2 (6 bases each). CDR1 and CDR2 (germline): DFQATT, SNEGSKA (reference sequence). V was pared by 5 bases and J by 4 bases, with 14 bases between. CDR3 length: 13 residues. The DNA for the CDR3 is TGCAGTGCTCAAAATGGGGGGCCAGAGACCCAGTACTTC. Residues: CSAQNGGPETQYF.

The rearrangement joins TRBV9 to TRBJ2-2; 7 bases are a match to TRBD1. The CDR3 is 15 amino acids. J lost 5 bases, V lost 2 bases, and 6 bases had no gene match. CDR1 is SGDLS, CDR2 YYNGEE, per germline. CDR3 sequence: CASSVSGTVTGELFF. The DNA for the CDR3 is TGTGCCAGCAGCGTCTCTGGGACAGTGACCGGGGAGCTGTTTTTT.

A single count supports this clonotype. CDR3 sequence reads: CASSQSETGRKLFF. The CDR3 DNA reads as TGTGCCAGCAGCCAATCCGAGACAGGGCGAAAACTGTTTTTT. This sequence joins TRBV3-1 and TRBJ1-4; 7 nucleotides align to TRBD1. V trimming: 2 bases; J trimming: 10 bases; junction bases outside the gene matches: 7. The CDR3 is 14 amino acids. CDR1 and CDR2 (germline): LGHDT, YNNKEL (reference sequence).

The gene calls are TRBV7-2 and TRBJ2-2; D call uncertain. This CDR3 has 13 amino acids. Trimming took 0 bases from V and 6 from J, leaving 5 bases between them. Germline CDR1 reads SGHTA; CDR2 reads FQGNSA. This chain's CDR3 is CASSLAGAGELFF. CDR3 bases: TGTGCCAGCAGCTTAGCCGGAGCCGGGGAGCTGTTTTTT.

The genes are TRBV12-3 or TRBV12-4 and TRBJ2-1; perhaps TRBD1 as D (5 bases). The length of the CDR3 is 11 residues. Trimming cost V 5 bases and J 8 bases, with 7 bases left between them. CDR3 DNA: TGTGCCAGCAGTGGGGCCTATGAGCAGTTCTTC. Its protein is CASSGAYEQFF.

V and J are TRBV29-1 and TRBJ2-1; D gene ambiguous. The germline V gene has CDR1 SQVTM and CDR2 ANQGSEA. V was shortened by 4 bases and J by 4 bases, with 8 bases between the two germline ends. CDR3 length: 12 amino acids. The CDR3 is CSVVPTYNEQFF. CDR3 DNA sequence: TGCAGCGTTGTCCCTACGTACAATGAGCAGTTCTTC.

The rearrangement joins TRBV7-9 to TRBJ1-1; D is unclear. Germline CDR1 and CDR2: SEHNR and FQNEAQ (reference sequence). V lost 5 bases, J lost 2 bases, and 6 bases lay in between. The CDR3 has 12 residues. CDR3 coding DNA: TGTGCCAGCAGCGAAATTAACACTGAAGCTTTCTTT. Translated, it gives CASSEINTEAFF.

The DNA of the CDR3 is TGCAGCGCCCAGATCGGGGGGCTCCAGGGAGCTTTCTTT. This gives the protein CSAQIGGLQGAFF. V is TRBV29-1 and J is TRBJ1-1; possibly TRBD1 for D (6 bases). Germline values: CDR1 SQVTM, CDR2 ANQGSEA. There are 13 residues in the CDR3. V was pared by 7 bases and J by 10 bases, with 22 bases between.

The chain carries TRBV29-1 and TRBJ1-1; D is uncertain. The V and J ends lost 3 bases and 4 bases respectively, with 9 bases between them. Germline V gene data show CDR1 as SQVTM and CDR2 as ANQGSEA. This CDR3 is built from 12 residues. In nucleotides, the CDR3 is TGCAGCGTTGAGAGGGTTGGCACTGAAGCTTTCTTT. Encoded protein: CSVERVGTEAFF.

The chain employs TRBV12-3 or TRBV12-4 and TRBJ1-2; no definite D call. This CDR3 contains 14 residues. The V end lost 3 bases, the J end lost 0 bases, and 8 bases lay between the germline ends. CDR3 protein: CASSFPGANYGYTF. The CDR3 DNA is TGTGCCAGCAGTTTCCCAGGAGCTAACTATGGCTACACCTTC.

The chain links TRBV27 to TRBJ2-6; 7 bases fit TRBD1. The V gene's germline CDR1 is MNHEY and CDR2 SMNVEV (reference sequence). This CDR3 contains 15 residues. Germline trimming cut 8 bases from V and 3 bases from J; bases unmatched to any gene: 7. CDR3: CASSTGVFGANVLTF. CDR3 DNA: TGTGCCAGCTCCACAGGGGTGTTTGGGGCCAACGTCCTGACTTTC.

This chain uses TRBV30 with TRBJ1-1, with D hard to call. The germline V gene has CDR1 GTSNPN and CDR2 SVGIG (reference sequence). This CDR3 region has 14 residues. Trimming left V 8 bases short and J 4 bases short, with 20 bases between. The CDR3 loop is CAGMSLPPSTEAFF. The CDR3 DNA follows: TGTGCCGGGATGTCTCTCCCACCTTCCACTGAAGCTTTCTTT.

The CDR3 sequence is CASSLAGSGSLETQYF. CDR3 sequence (DNA): TGTGCCAGCAGCTTGGCGGGGAGCGGGAGCTTGGAGACCCAGTACTTC. The rearrangement links TRBV5-4 to TRBJ2-5, with 8 bases that match TRBD2. The CDR3 spans 16 residues. V was clipped by 0 bases and J by 5 bases; unmatched bases: 9. Per the germline V gene, CDR1 is SGHNT and CDR2 is YYREEE (reference sequence).

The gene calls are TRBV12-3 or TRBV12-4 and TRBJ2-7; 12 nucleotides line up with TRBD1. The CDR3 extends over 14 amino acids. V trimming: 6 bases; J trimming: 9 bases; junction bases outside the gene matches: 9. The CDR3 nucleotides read TGTGCCAGCAGATTCTCCGGGACAGGGGGCCTGCAGTACTTC. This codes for CASRFSGTGGLQYF.